The source of this T cell receptor beta chain is a study of beta chain features in type 1 diabetes. The V segment lost 11 bases and the J segment 4 bases; nucleotides outside the gene matches: 8. The CDR3 runs 13 residues. The germline CDR1 and CDR2 sequences are MNHNY and SVGAGI (reference sequence). As every portion of the isolated RNA was reverse transcribed, the sequencing read expressed TCRB transcripts. TCRdb keeps only in-frame clones here, not all; method: immunoSEQ multiplex PCR. Of fewer than 350,000 clones in the sample, about 18% are singletons; the top ten hold under 0.055%. The sequenced sample was naive CD4+ T cells from blood. The sequence was collected from a woman under 30 in good health. The chain is built from TRBV6-6 and TRBJ2-1; 7 bases are shared with TRBD2. The CDR3: CAVGDYRYNEQFF. Written as DNA, the CDR3 is TGTGCCGTCGGGGACTACCGATACAATGAGCAGTTCTTC.